This is a list of T cell receptor beta chains from one sample in a study of human T cells and chemical hapten exposure. From the RACE reads, TCRdb called clonotypes with MiXCR, one entry per CDR3 protein. The sample consists of about 190,000 distinct CDR3 sequences, around 25% of them appearing once. The specimen was whole blood, collected in connection with sensitization to the hapten diphenylcyclopropenone (DPC). The receptors stem from a woman aged 40 to 55 with alopecia areata. Some clones in this sample may be carry-over from other donors' samples. Both conserved end residues are part of each CDR3.

J gene: TRBJ2-7
V gene: TRBV6-1
CDR3 protein: CASSERVIF

J gene: TRBJ2-7
V gene: TRBV10-3
CDR3 protein: CAISEQFPSYEQYF

J gene: TRBJ2-1
V gene: TRBV20-1
CDR3 protein: CSARGQRVSYNEQFF

J gene: TRBJ2-3
V gene: TRBV5-1
CDR3 protein: CASSGPETDTQYF

J gene: TRBJ2-3
V gene: TRBV7-2
CDR3 protein: CASSLSSGRYF

J gene: TRBJ2-7
V gene: TRBV20-1
CDR3 protein: CSARRASGTTYEQYF

J gene: TRBJ1-5
V gene: TRBV6-2/TRBV6-3
CDR3 protein: CASTPGQGSQNQPQHF

J gene: TRBJ2-5
V gene: TRBV11-2
CDR3 protein: CASSVGQGAAEETQYF

J gene: TRBJ2-7
V gene: TRBV28
CDR3 protein: CASGTLSSYEQYF

J gene: TRBJ2-5
V gene: TRBV29-1
CDR3 protein: CSVEKNRQGLYF

J gene: TRBJ2-7
V gene: TRBV6-5
CDR3 protein: CASSPTGVEQYF

J gene: TRBJ1-5
V gene: TRBV29-1
CDR3 protein: CSVSENSNQPQHF

J gene: TRBJ1-1
V gene: TRBV6-1
CDR3 protein: CASSELGVEAFF

J gene: TRBJ1-2
V gene: TRBV5-4
CDR3 protein: CASSFSFGVGYGYTF

J gene: TRBJ1-1
V gene: TRBV29-1
CDR3 protein: CSVQGQENTEAFF

J gene: TRBJ1-4
V gene: TRBV12-3/TRBV12-4
CDR3 protein: CASSLFAPQLFF

J gene: TRBJ2-7
V gene: TRBV9
CDR3 protein: CASSPLGRSSYEQYF

J gene: TRBJ2-1
V gene: TRBV4-3
CDR3 protein: CASSQDLAGKGEQFF

J gene: TRBJ2-7
V gene: TRBV12-3/TRBV12-4
CDR3 protein: CASSLGVPARRYEQYF

J gene: TRBJ2-5
V gene: TRBV29-1
CDR3 protein: CSVEDFGGRGETQYF

J gene: TRBJ2-3
V gene: TRBV29-1
CDR3 protein: CSVEASTDTQYF

J gene: TRBJ2-3
V gene: TRBV6-2/TRBV6-3
CDR3 protein: CASSYREGTDTQYF

J gene: TRBJ2-7
V gene: TRBV29-1
CDR3 protein: CSVAGQGAKYF

J gene: TRBJ2-5
V gene: TRBV12-3/TRBV12-4
CDR3 protein: CASRGRGVGETQYF

J gene: TRBJ1-5
V gene: TRBV20-1
CDR3 protein: CSASPQESQPQHF

J gene: TRBJ2-2
V gene: TRBV5-4
CDR3 protein: CASSQGLAGGTGELFF

J gene: TRBJ2-3
V gene: TRBV20-1
CDR3 protein: CSASGGQGLTDTQYF

J gene: TRBJ1-1
V gene: TRBV6-4
CDR3 protein: CASGGDGAFF

J gene: TRBJ1-6
V gene: TRBV6-6
CDR3 protein: CASRPRQESPLHF

J gene: TRBJ2-3
V gene: TRBV4-2
CDR3 protein: CASSQDPRQGGTDTQYF

J gene: TRBJ2-7
V gene: TRBV4-3
CDR3 protein: CASSQGVAGGYEQYF

J gene: TRBJ2-3
V gene: TRBV6-2/TRBV6-3
CDR3 protein: CASRSRHSTDTQYF

J gene: TRBJ2-1
V gene: TRBV12-3/TRBV12-4
CDR3 protein: CASSTLAAYNEQFF

J gene: TRBJ2-2
V gene: TRBV12-3/TRBV12-4
CDR3 protein: CASSLELGLGGITGELFF

J gene: TRBJ2-2
V gene: TRBV20-1
CDR3 protein: CSARGGIQGVTGELFF

J gene: TRBJ2-7
V gene: TRBV29-1
CDR3 protein: CSVESPPEQYF

J gene: TRBJ1-6
V gene: TRBV6-6
CDR3 protein: CASSAGATHNSPLHF

J gene: TRBJ1-4
V gene: TRBV28
CDR3 protein: CASSNTDEKLFF

J gene: TRBJ2-1
V gene: TRBV4-1
CDR3 protein: CASRVIGQGFDNEQFF

J gene: TRBJ1-5
V gene: TRBV28
CDR3 protein: CASSPQAGQPQHF

J gene: TRBJ2-2
V gene: TRBV21-1
CDR3 protein: CASSTRVGENTGELFF

J gene: TRBJ2-1
V gene: TRBV6-2/TRBV6-3
CDR3 protein: CASSPLANEQFF

J gene: TRBJ1-6
V gene: TRBV29-1
CDR3 protein: CSVQGIGFDSPLHF

J gene: TRBJ2-1
V gene: TRBV4-2
CDR3 protein: CASSQARGEAEQFF

J gene: TRBJ2-7
V gene: TRBV28
CDR3 protein: CASSRPLAGAYEQYF

J gene: TRBJ2-1
V gene: TRBV28
CDR3 protein: CATDRGSYNEQFF

J gene: TRBJ2-7
V gene: TRBV7-8
CDR3 protein: CASSLEQGTYEQYF

J gene: TRBJ2-7
V gene: TRBV28
CDR3 protein: CASSVAGAPYEQYF

J gene: TRBJ2-5
V gene: TRBV28
CDR3 protein: CASIAGGNQETQYF

J gene: TRBJ2-5
V gene: TRBV20-1
CDR3 protein: CSARTNRGQETQYF